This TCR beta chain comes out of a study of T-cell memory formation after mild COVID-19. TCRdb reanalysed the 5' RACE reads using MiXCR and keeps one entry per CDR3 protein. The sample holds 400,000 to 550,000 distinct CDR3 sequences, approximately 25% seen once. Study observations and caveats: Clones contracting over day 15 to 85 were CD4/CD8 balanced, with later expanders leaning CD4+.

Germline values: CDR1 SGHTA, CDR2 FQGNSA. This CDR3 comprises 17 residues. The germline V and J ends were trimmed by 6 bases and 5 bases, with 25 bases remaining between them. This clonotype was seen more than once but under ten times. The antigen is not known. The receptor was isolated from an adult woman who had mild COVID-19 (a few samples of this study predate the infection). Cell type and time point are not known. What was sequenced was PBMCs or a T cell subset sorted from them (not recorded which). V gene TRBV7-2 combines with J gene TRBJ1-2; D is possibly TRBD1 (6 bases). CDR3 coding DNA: TGTGCCAGCAGGACACCGGGACAAGGGAGGGGGTTGTATGGCTACACCTTC. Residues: CASRTPGQGRGLYGYTF.